These 29 T cell receptor beta chains share one sample of origin, sequenced in a study of T-cell memory formation after mild COVID-19. MiXCR was run by TCRdb on the 5' RACE reads, yielding one entry per CDR3 protein. Among 350,000 to 400,000 distinct CDR3 sequences listed, approximately 21% were seen once. The sample taken for sequencing was PBMCs or a T cell subset sorted from them (not recorded which). Receptor source: an adult woman who had mild COVID-19 (a few samples of this study predate the infection). Cell type and time point are not known.

This clonotype was detected a few times. The chain recombines TRBV3-1 with TRBJ2-1; no clear D gene. V lost 2 bases, J lost 5 bases, and 10 bases lay in between. Germline loops: CDR1 LGHDT, CDR2 YNNKEL (reference sequence). The CDR3 has 14 residues. The CDR3 nucleotides are TGTGCCAGCAGCCAAAGGGTAGAAAACAATGAGCAGTTCTTC. This encodes CASSQRVENNEQFF.

V gene TRBV15 combines with J gene TRBJ2-7, with TRBD2 matching over 8 bases. The CDR3 spans 13 residues. CDR1 and CDR2 (germline): LNHNV, YYDKDF (reference sequence). After removal of 5 bases from V and 3 bases from J, the junction contained 3 bases not matched to a gene. The CDR3 DNA reads as TGTGCCACCAGCCCAGGGACTAGCTACGAGCAGTACTTC. This gives the protein CATSPGTSYEQYF.

This clonotype was counted a few times. V is TRBV12-3 or TRBV12-4 and J is TRBJ2-7; 8 nucleotides line up with TRBD1. V lost 4 bases and J lost 2; bases outside the gene matches: 13. The CDR3 runs to 17 residues. The CDR3 DNA sequence: TGTGCCAGCAGTTATCTCCCCGGCCGGGACAGGACCTACGAGCAGTACTTC. This sequence encodes CASSYLPGRDRTYEQYF.

Of note for this clonotype: An end of the junction does not agree with germline; a read error may underlie this. This chain joins TRBV14 and TRBJ2-2; D is possibly TRBD2 (5 bases). CDR3 length: 16 amino acids. Germline-derived CDR1 and CDR2 are SGHDN and FVKESK. The CDR3 bases are TGTGCCAGCAGCCGATCAGGAGAGGGCCGGACCGGGGAGCTGATTTTT. It specifies CASSRSGEGRTGELIF.

This clonotype was detected only a few times. This chain links TRBV5-8 with TRBJ2-7; D unclear. The ends were cut back, 0 bases at V and 5 bases at J, with 15 bases in the middle. The CDR3 has 15 residues. In germline, CDR1 is SGHTS, CDR2 YDEGEE. As DNA, the CDR3 is TGTGCCAGCAGCTTGGTACTCCCAGCCCAGCACGAGCAGTACTTC. Translation gives CASSLVLPAQHEQYF.

This clonotype has more than one count but fewer than ten. V usage is TRBV25-1 and J usage is TRBJ2-5, with 7 bases identical to TRBD1. Germline CDR1 is MGHDK and CDR2 is SYGVNS. CDR3 length: 14 amino acids. The trim removed 4 bases at V and 4 bases at J, leaving 6 bases unmatched. CDR3 DNA sequence: TGTGCCAGCAGTGGCCCCAACAGGGGAGAGACCCAGTACTTC. Protein product: CASSGPNRGETQYF.

This clonotype was picked up a small number of times. The chain combines TRBV28 with TRBJ1-4; D might be TRBD1 (5 bases). Germline V gene sequence: CDR1 MDHEN, CDR2 SYDVKM. The CDR3 runs 13 residues. Deletions cut 6 bases from V and 8 bases from J, with 13 bases between. The DNA of the CDR3 is TGTGCCAGCAGCGTCCCGGGGGAGGAAAAACTGTTTTTT. It is translated as CASSVPGEEKLFF. The whole variable domain, filled in from reference TRBV28 and TRBJ1-4, reads DVKVTQSSRYLVKRTGEKVFLECVQDMDHENMFWYRQDPGLGLRLIYFSYDVKMKEKGDIPEGYSVSREKKERFSLILESASTNQTSMYLCASSVPGEEKLFFGSGTQLSVL.

V is TRBV6-2 or TRBV6-3 and J is TRBJ2-7; 10 bases map to TRBD2. Germline CDR1 reads MNHEY; CDR2 reads SVGEGT. The trim removed 6 bases at V and 5 bases at J, leaving 10 bases unmatched. There are 15 residues in the CDR3. The CDR3 DNA reads TGTGCCAGCAGCCGGGGCCTAGCGGGGGTAAACGAGCAGTACTTC. Translating gives CASSRGLAGVNEQYF.

J is TRBJ1-2 and V is TRBV19; D is unclear. This CDR3 comprises 13 residues. Trimming shortened V by 1 base and J by 4 bases, and 7 bases separated the two germline ends. Germline values: CDR1 LNHDA, CDR2 SQIVND (reference sequence). The CDR3 spells CASSIGQVYGYTF. CDR3 nucleotide sequence: TGTGCCAGTAGTATAGGGCAGGTCTATGGCTACACCTTC.

Only a few counts were recorded for this clonotype. V and J are TRBV5-1 and TRBJ2-7, with no clear D. V was trimmed by 8 bases and J by 2 bases, leaving 14 bases between them. The CDR3 is made up of 13 amino acids. The germline V gene has CDR1 SGHRS and CDR2 YFSETQ. For the CDR3, the DNA is TGCGCCAGTAGGTTGGGCGGACCCTACGAGCAGTACTTC. Translating gives CASRLGGPYEQYF. Full variable domain (rest looked up from reference TRBV5-1 and TRBJ2-7): KAGVTQTPRYLIKTRGQQVTLSCSPISGHRSVSWYQQTPGQGLQFLFEYFSETQRNKGNFPGRFSGRQFSNSRSEMNVSTLELGDSALYLCASRLGGPYEQYFGPGTRLTVT.

The chain couples TRBV7-8 to TRBJ2-1; 7 nucleotides align to TRBD2. Germline values: CDR1 SGHVS, CDR2 FQNEAQ. Germline trimming cut 4 bases from V and 6 bases from J; bases unmatched to any gene: 9. The CDR3 extends over 15 amino acids. The CDR3 coding sequence is TGTGCCAGCAGCTATCAGGGAGGGCCCTCCAATGAGCAGTTCTTC. It specifies CASSYQGGPSNEQFF. The full variable domain, with the rest looked up from reference TRBV7-8 and TRBJ2-1, is GAGVSQSPRYKVAKRGQDVALRCDPISGHVSLFWYQQALGQGPEFLTYFQNEAQLDKSGLPSDRFFAERPEGSVSTLKIQRTQQEDSAVYLCASSYQGGPSNEQFFGPGTRLTVL.

This sequence joins TRBV2 and TRBJ2-7; possibly TRBD1 for D (5 bases). The CDR3 runs to 13 residues. Trimming cost V 5 bases and J 6 bases, with 14 bases left between them. Germline V gives CDR1 SNHLY, CDR2 FYNNEI. CDR3 coding DNA: TGTGCCAGCAGTTGGGGCAGGGCAGGCGAGCAGTACTTC. This encodes CASSWGRAGEQYF.

The genes are TRBV4-2 and TRBJ2-3; 11 nucleotides line up with TRBD2. The length of the CDR3 is 16 residues. The V gene end was trimmed by 0 bases and the J gene end by 6 bases; junction bases not matched to a gene: 5. In germline, CDR1 is LGHNA, CDR2 YNFKEQ. The CDR3 reads CASSQEGTSGSDTQYF. The CDR3 region has the DNA TGTGCCAGCAGCCAAGAGGGCACTAGCGGGAGTGATACGCAGTATTTT.

This clonotype was observed at least ten times. The chain uses TRBV7-2 and TRBJ2-3; 10 nucleotides align to TRBD2. Germline CDR1 reads SGHTA; CDR2 reads FQGNSA. V lost 2 bases and J lost 2; bases outside the gene matches: 7. CDR3 length equals 17 residues. This CDR3 is CASSLTQLAGATDTQYF. CDR3 sequence (DNA): TGTGCCAGCAGCTTAACTCAGCTAGCGGGGGCCACAGATACGCAGTATTTT. Looking up the rest from reference TRBV7-2 and TRBJ2-3 gives the full variable domain: GAGVSQSPSNKVTEKGKDVELRCDPISGHTALYWYRQSLGQGLEFLIYFQGNSAPDKSGLPSDRFSAERTGGSVSTLTIQRTQQEDSAVYLCASSLTQLAGATDTQYFGPGTRLTVL.

This clonotype was observed a handful of times. The CDR3 here is CASSPRQGKETQYF. The CDR3 region has the DNA TGTGCCAGCTCACCACGACAGGGGAAGGAGACCCAGTACTTC. V and J are TRBV18 and TRBJ2-5, with TRBD1 identical over 8 bases. The V gene end was trimmed by 1 base and the J gene end by 5 bases; junction bases not matched to a gene: 3. In germline, CDR1 is KGHSH, CDR2 LQKENI. This CDR3 is built from 14 residues.

The CDR3 DNA sequence: TGTGCCAGCAGCGCACAGCCGGGACTAGCTTCGCAGTATTTT. Its translation: CASSAQPGLASQYF. The chain is built from TRBV6-4 and TRBJ2-3, with 9 bases that match TRBD2. The CDR3 extends over 14 amino acids. V lost 6 bases to trimming and J lost 10 bases; unmatched junction nucleotides: 11. CDR1 is MRHNA, CDR2 SNTAGT, per germline.

The chain employs TRBV19 and TRBJ1-2, with D tentatively TRBD1 (6 bases). Trimming cost V 4 bases and J 11 bases, with 14 bases left between them. CDR1 and CDR2 (germline): LNHDA, SQIVND (reference sequence). CDR3 length: 12 amino acids. Here the CDR3 reads CASSKDSLRYTF. DNA of the CDR3: TGTGCCAGTAGTAAGGACAGCCTGAGGTACACCTTC.

The J gene is TRBJ2-1, the V gene TRBV30, with D uncertain. Trimming took 0 bases from V and 10 from J, leaving 7 bases between them. This CDR3 has 11 residues. Per germline, CDR1 GTSNPN and CDR2 SVGIG (reference sequence). The CDR3 DNA reads as TGTGCCTGGAGTGTATCTGGGGAGCAGTTCTTC. Its translation: CAWSVSGEQFF.

This chain links TRBV5-1 with TRBJ2-5, with D possibly being TRBD1 (5 bases). V shed 2 bases and J shed 4 bases, with 12 bases lying between them. This CDR3 is built from 14 residues. CDR1 and CDR2 from the germline V gene are SGHRS and YFSETQ. CDR3 amino acids: CASSLARVVETQYF. The CDR3 DNA sequence: TGCGCCAGCAGCTTAGCCAGGGTGGTAGAGACCCAGTACTTC.

The chain employs TRBV12-3 or TRBV12-4 and TRBJ2-6, with D unresolved. The V end was cut by 2 bases, the J end by 3 bases, with 8 bases between. The CDR3 is made up of 15 amino acids. CDR3 sequence reads: CASSLSYSGANVLTF. CDR3 DNA: TGTGCCAGCAGTTTATCGTACAGTGGGGCCAACGTCCTGACTTTC.

This clonotype appeared a few times. CDR3 in amino acids: CASSLRGDSNQPQHF. The CDR3 DNA is TGCGCCAGCAGCTTGCGGGGGGATAGCAATCAGCCCCAGCATTTT. The genes are TRBV5-1 and TRBJ1-5; possibly TRBD1 for D (5 bases). This CDR3 has 15 residues. Germline loops: CDR1 SGHRS, CDR2 YFSETQ. Trimming stripped 1 base from V and 0 bases from J, with 8 bases between.

The rearrangement joins TRBV9 to TRBJ1-1; D is ambiguous. Trimming removed 0 bases from V and 9 bases from J, with 15 bases in between. The germline V gene has CDR1 SGDLS and CDR2 YYNGEE. This CDR3 spans 14 amino acids. CDR3 nucleotides: TGTGCCAGCAGCGTAGGACCTCTCGACGATCAAGCTTTCTTT. Translated: CASSVGPLDDQAFF.

This clonotype was found a few times. V gene TRBV12-3 or TRBV12-4 combines with J gene TRBJ2-6, with a possible D match to TRBD1 (6 bases). There are 17 residues in the CDR3. V shed 5 bases and J shed 1 base, with 15 bases lying between them. The chain's CDR3 is CASSHQGPFSGANVLTF. In DNA form, the CDR3 reads TGTGCCAGCAGTCACCAGGGGCCGTTTTCTGGGGCCAACGTCCTGACTTTC.

This clonotype was counted between two and nine times. The chain couples TRBV5-1 to TRBJ2-7; D remains ambiguous. V dropped 5 bases and J dropped 0 bases, with 15 bases sitting between them. The CDR3 is 15 amino acids. The germline gives CDR1 SGHRS, CDR2 YFSETQ. The CDR3 loop reads CASRGGVTISYEQYF. The CDR3 DNA is TGCGCCAGCAGGGGCGGCGTCACCATCTCCTACGAGCAGTACTTC.

The rearrangement joins TRBV9 to TRBJ2-2; D possibly corresponds to TRBD1 (7 bases). Germline values: CDR1 SGDLS, CDR2 YYNGEE. V was cut by 6 bases and J by 4 bases, with 13 bases left in between. CDR3 size: 14 residues. CDR3 nucleotide sequence: TGTGCCAGCATGGAGGGGGCGGGCACCGGGGAGCTGTTTTTT. Translated, it gives CASMEGAGTGELFF. Full variable domain (missing parts from reference TRBV9 and TRBJ2-2): DSGVTQTPKHLITATGQRVTLRCSPRSGDLSVYWYQQSLDQGLQFLIQYYNGEERAKGNILERFSAQQFPDLHSELNLSSLELGDSALYFCASMEGAGTGELFFGEGSRLTVL.

This clonotype was observed a few times. This chain connects TRBV19 to TRBJ2-1; 7 nucleotides line up with TRBD2. The CDR3 is 14 residues long. Losses at the gene ends were 5 bases for V and 12 bases for J; bases not matched to a gene: 13. CDR1 is LNHDA and CDR2 is SQIVND in the germline V gene (reference sequence). The CDR3 reads CASSGEGRDPRQFF. The CDR3 DNA reads as TGTGCCAGTAGTGGGGAGGGAAGGGACCCCAGGCAGTTCTTC.

The gene calls are TRBV5-1 and TRBJ2-5; possible D gene TRBD1, 6 bases. Germline CDR1 reads SGHRS; CDR2 reads YFSETQ. The CDR3 length is 15 residues. V lost 4 bases to trimming and J lost 1 base, with 14 bases between them. In nucleotides, the CDR3 is TGCGCCAGCAGCCATGGACGGACAGCCCAAGAGACCCAGTACTTC. Protein product: CASSHGRTAQETQYF.

The chain is built from TRBV12-3 or TRBV12-4 and TRBJ2-1, with D maybe TRBD1 (6 bases). V was shortened by 2 bases and J by 8 bases, with 19 bases between the two germline ends. The CDR3 has 16 residues. The CDR3 spells CASSLLSTGRGYEQFF. CDR3 nucleotide sequence: TGTGCCAGCAGTTTATTATCAACAGGGAGAGGTTATGAGCAGTTCTTC.

The J gene is TRBJ2-1, the V gene TRBV7-6, with 8 bases lining up with TRBD2. Germline CDR1 is SGHVS and CDR2 is FNYEAQ. The CDR3 covers 16 residues. Trimming cost V 0 bases and J 4 bases; bases outside gene matches: 5. This CDR3 is CASSLAFAGGYNEQFF. The CDR3 DNA reads TGTGCCAGCAGCTTAGCATTTGCGGGAGGTTACAATGAGCAGTTCTTC. The complete variable domain, with remaining parts taken from reference TRBV7-6 and TRBJ2-1, reads GAGVSQSPRYKVTKRGQDVALRCDPISGHVSLYWYRQALGQGPEFLTYFNYEAQQDKSGLPNDRFSAERPEGSISTLTIQRTEQRDSAMYRCASSLAFAGGYNEQFFGPGTRLTVL.